This T cell receptor (beta chain) stems from a study of T cell responses to AZD1222 COVID-19 vaccine. Whole-study results and caveats: Donors in the cohort were predominantly white British and more often female, and clonal diversity was possibly underestimated. Repertoires were collected only later (after the peak T cell response had occurred).

Comment on this clone: Its antigen is unidentified.

The V gene's germline CDR1 is LGHDT and CDR2 YNNKEL (reference sequence). CDR3 length: 19 amino acids. The V and J ends lost 1 base and 2 bases, in that order; junction bases with no gene match: 10. Second-dose groups at about 4 or about 12 weeks were pooled. Assay: immunoSEQ multiplex PCR; the TCRdb copy retains only in-frame clones and omits some. In the table there are some 180,000 clones, approximately 89% of which are singletons. The chain carries TRBV3-1 (or the pseudogene TRBV3-2) and TRBJ2-5; 13 bases are shared with TRBD2. This material consisted of peripheral blood, taken 28 days after the second AZD1222 dose. This clonotype was obtained from an adult who received the AZD1222 COVID-19 vaccine. DNA of the CDR3: TGTGCCAGCAGCCAAGCATCCCCTGGACTAGCGGGGGTACAAGAGACCCAGTACTTC. Encoded protein: CASSQASPGLAGVQETQYF.